This T cell receptor (beta chain) was recovered during a study of blood T cell repertoires in COVID-19. Study in general: Samples representing acute and convalescent COVID-19 were sourced from the United States, Italy and Spain. Sample material is recorded as cDNA or gDNA derived from T cells, B-cell-depleted T cells, or PBMCs.

V lost 1 base and J 0 bases, leaving 8 bases between the germline ends. Germline V CDR1 and CDR2: SGDLS, YYNGEE. This CDR3 has 15 amino acids. Original processing methods: Quantification of nucleated cells was approximated via reference gene primer amplification. Repertoires were generated with immunoSEQ multiplex PCR, while TCRdb's copy carries only in-frame clones and drops some. The DNA gave D and trimming, while V, J and clone size come from that table. The repertoire holds under 200,000 clones, with roughly 85% as singletons. The sample comprised peripheral blood. This TCR came from a man aged 55-75 years with active or convalescent COVID-19. The chain has TRBV9 and TRBJ2-4; no clear D gene. The CDR3 DNA sequence: TGTGCCAGCAGCGTAAGCCCATCAGCCAAAAACATTCAGTACTTC. Its translation is CASSVSPSAKNIQYF.